The 31 T cell receptor beta chains below were found in one sample sequenced in a study of cytomegalovirus exposure and HLA in healthy donors. Amplification used 60 Vbeta primers and 13 Jbeta primers. This table comes from immunoSEQ multiplex PCR, and its TCRdb copy is limited to in-frame clones, with some not included. The sample consists of some 140,000 clones, over 75% of them appearing once. Sequenced: PBMCs. Every receptor here comes from a man aged 30 to 45 in good health.

The chain combines TRBV5-1 with TRBJ2-2, with 8 positions matching TRBD2. The germline gives CDR1 SGHRS, CDR2 YFSETQ. V dropped 4 bases and J dropped 3; count of bases not matched to a gene: 5. This CDR3 spans 15 amino acids. In nucleotides, the CDR3 is TGCGCCAGCAGCGTTAGCGGGGAGTACACCGGGGAGCTGTTTTTT. Amino acids: CASSVSGEYTGELFF.

The chain carries TRBV6-4 and TRBJ2-3, with a tentative D call TRBD1 (6 bases). The CDR3 spans 13 residues. Trimming cost V 6 bases and J 1 base, with 8 bases left between them. CDR1 and CDR2 (germline): MRHNA, SNTAGT. The CDR3 sequence: CASSRGGTDTQYF. CDR3 nucleotide sequence: TGTGCCAGCAGCAGGGGAGGCACAGATACGCAGTATTTT.

This chain connects TRBV7-2 to TRBJ2-6; tentative D call: TRBD2 (5 bases). V lost 1 base and J lost 1, with 8 bases in between. Germline assignment: CDR1 SGHTA and CDR2 FQGNSA. This CDR3 is 16 amino acids long. CDR3 protein: CASSLGRGSGANVLTF. The CDR3 nucleotides are TGTGCCAGCAGCTTAGGGAGAGGGTCTGGGGCCAACGTCCTGACTTTC.

The chain employs TRBV28 and TRBJ1-2; D remains ambiguous. Trimming stripped 6 bases from V and 1 base from J, with 15 bases between. The CDR3 has 15 residues. Per the germline V gene, CDR1 is MDHEN and CDR2 is SYDVKM. The CDR3 region has the DNA TGTGCCAGCAGAGAAGCAGGCCGTCTTAACTATGGCTACACCTTC. It specifies CASREAGRLNYGYTF.

This sequence joins TRBV5-6 and TRBJ1-6, with 7 bases fitting TRBD1. V lost 3 bases and J lost 7; bases outside the gene matches: 4. Germline assignment: CDR1 SGHDT and CDR2 YYEEEE. The CDR3 consists of 14 residues. The CDR3 DNA follows: TGTGCCAGCAGCTCCGGGACAGCCAATTCACCCCTCCACTTT. This gives the protein CASSSGTANSPLHF.

V is TRBV25-1 and J is TRBJ2-6, with D perhaps TRBD1 (5 bases). CDR3 size: 14 residues. Deletions cut 6 bases from V and 0 bases from J, with 6 bases between. From germline, CDR1 is MGHDK and CDR2 SYGVNS. CDR3 bases: TGTGCCAGCAGAGACAGCTCTGGGGCCAACGTCCTGACTTTC. Protein: CASRDSSGANVLTF.

The chain carries TRBV25-1 and TRBJ1-5; the match to TRBD1 covers 8 bases. This CDR3 has 14 residues. V lost 6 bases to trimming and J lost 5 bases; unmatched junction nucleotides: 6. Germline-derived CDR1 and CDR2 are MGHDK and SYGVNS. The CDR3 DNA follows: TGTGCCAGCAGACGACAGGGGATAGATCAGCCCCAGCATTTT. This sequence encodes CASRRQGIDQPQHF.

V usage is TRBV4-3 and J usage is TRBJ1-2; 8 bases map to TRBD1. CDR3 length equals 17 residues. Germline V gene sequence: CDR1 LGHNA, CDR2 YSLEER. The trim removed 0 bases at V and 1 base at J, leaving 7 bases unmatched. DNA of the CDR3: TGCGCCAGCAGCCAAGACCGGGACAGGTTTTTTAACTATGGCTACACCTTC. Translated: CASSQDRDRFFNYGYTF.

The genes are TRBV11-2 and TRBJ1-1; maybe TRBD1 (5 bases). Trimming removed 5 bases at V and 1 base at J, with 8 bases between. There are 13 residues in the CDR3. Germline CDR1 is SGHAT and CDR2 is FQNNGV. DNA for the CDR3: TGTGCCAGCAGCGTACAGGAGAACACTGAAGCTTTCTTT. It translates to CASSVQENTEAFF. The entire variable domain, with the rest obtained from reference TRBV11-2 and TRBJ1-1, is as follows: EAGVAQSPRYKIIEKRQSVAFWCNPISGHATLYWYQQILGQGPKLLIQFQNNGVVDDSQLPKDRFSAERLKGVDSTLKIQPAKLEDSAVYLCASSVQENTEAFFGQGTRLTVV.

This clone was detected a few times. The chain carries TRBV4-3 and TRBJ2-3; D is unresolved. The CDR3 has 16 residues. Germline V gene lookup returns CDR1 LGHNA and CDR2 YSLEER. V was pared by 1 base and J by 0 bases, with 11 bases between. The CDR3 sequence: CASSQVPSTSTDTQYF. The CDR3 DNA reads TGCGCCAGCAGCCAAGTCCCCTCAACTAGCACAGATACGCAGTATTTT.

The chain has TRBV6-1 and TRBJ2-7, with D unclear. Germline assignment: CDR1 MNHNS and CDR2 SASEGT. The CDR3 loop spans 10 amino acids. The germline V and J ends were trimmed by 6 bases and 4 bases, with 4 bases remaining between them. The CDR3 DNA follows: TGTGCCAGCAGCGCGTACGAGCAGTACTTC. It specifies CASSAYEQYF.

V is TRBV6-5 and J is TRBJ2-3, with D possibly matching TRBD1 (5 bases). The CDR3 extends over 14 amino acids. V lost 3 bases, J lost 3 bases, and 10 bases lay in between. Germline CDR1 MNHEY, CDR2 SVGAGI. DNA for the CDR3: TGTGCCAGCAGTTATAGGGGCCTGACAGATACGCAGTATTTT. It codes for CASSYRGLTDTQYF.

This clone was seen a few times. The J gene is TRBJ1-4, the V gene TRBV28; tentative D call: TRBD1 (6 bases). Germline V gene sequence: CDR1 MDHEN, CDR2 SYDVKM. Between the trimmed V and J ends, which lost 4 bases and 8 bases, there was a span of 17 bases. The CDR3 is 15 residues long. CDR3 loop: CASSSSSRGAEKLFF. The DNA of the CDR3 is TGTGCCAGCAGTTCCTCTTCCCGGGGGGCAGAAAAACTGTTTTTT.

V and J are TRBV7-9 and TRBJ2-5; 8 positions match TRBD1. Trimming removed 0 bases from V and 5 bases from J; junction bases left unmatched: 11. CDR3 length equals 17 residues. CDR1 and CDR2 from the germline V gene are SEHNR and FQNEAQ (reference sequence). This CDR3 is CASSLAQGALLTETQYF. CDR3 in DNA: TGTGCCAGCAGCTTAGCGCAGGGGGCCCTGTTGACGGAGACCCAGTACTTC.

Concerning this clone: This CDR3 fails to terminate in the conserved phenylalanine or tryptophan, so it likely reflects a read error. It is unclear where the CDR3 begins or ends on the DNA, so no DNA is shown, and the CDR3 is as TCRdb lists it. The V gene is TRBV28, the J gene TRBJ1-1; the table's D call, TRBD1, has no DNA check behind it. Germline assignment: CDR1 MDHEN and CDR2 SYDVKM. Including both end residues, the CDR3 is 14 amino acids long. CDR3 protein: CASSFRHWGQGGEV.

This rearrangement joins TRBV10-2 to TRBJ2-7; 8 nucleotides line up with TRBD2. The CDR3 loop spans 14 amino acids. Losses at the gene ends were 3 bases for V and 6 bases for J; bases not matched to a gene: 7. Germline CDR1 reads WSHSY; CDR2 reads SAAADI. This CDR3 reads CASSDPRGVREQYF. As DNA, the CDR3 is TGCGCCAGCAGTGACCCGCGGGGGGTACGCGAGCAGTACTTC.

This clone was observed once. V and J are TRBV19 and TRBJ2-1; tentative D call: TRBD2 (6 bases). Germline V lookup: CDR1 LNHDA, CDR2 SQIVND (reference sequence). Deletions cut 2 bases from V and 8 bases from J, with 16 bases between. The CDR3 runs 15 residues. CDR3 residues: CASSILPGLRDEQFF. The CDR3 DNA follows: TGTGCCAGTAGTATACTACCGGGACTGCGGGATGAGCAGTTCTTC.

This chain connects TRBV14 to TRBJ2-1; 12 bases are a match to TRBD2. The CDR3 loop spans 22 amino acids. CDR1 is SGHDN and CDR2 is FVKESK in the germline V gene. The V segment lost 2 bases and the J segment 1 base; nucleotides outside the gene matches: 18. DNA of the CDR3: TGTGCCAGCAGCCAACTAGCGGGAGGGCCCTATCCCTATCCCCGATCCTACAATGAGCAGTTCTTC. This codes for CASSQLAGGPYPYPRSYNEQFF.

V is TRBV30 and J is TRBJ1-2; D is possibly TRBD1 (5 bases). The CDR3 contains 13 residues. CDR1 is GTSNPN, CDR2 SVGIG, per germline (reference sequence). V was trimmed by 1 base and J by 9 bases, leaving 15 bases between them. CDR3 in amino acids: CAWSDSSGASYTF. CDR3 DNA sequence: TGTGCCTGGAGTGACTCAAGCGGGGCTAGCTACACCTTC. Using reference TRBV30 and TRBJ1-2 for the parts outside the CDR3, the full variable domain is SQTIHQWPATLVQPVGSPLSLECTVEGTSNPNLYWYRQAAGRGLQLLFYSVGIGQISSEVPQNLSASRPQDRQFILSSKKLLLSDSGFYLCAWSDSSGASYTFGSGTRLTVV.

This rearrangement joins TRBV2 to TRBJ2-7; 12 bases align to TRBD2. CDR3 length: 15 amino acids. The germline gives CDR1 SNHLY, CDR2 FYNNEI. The junction had 10 bases not matched to a gene; V was cut back by 6 bases and J by 7 bases. The CDR3 sequence is CASSPGLAGTNEQYF. CDR3 bases: TGTGCCAGCAGCCCCGGACTAGCGGGAACCAATGAGCAGTACTTC.

The sample holds one count of this clone. This rearrangement joins TRBV6-1 to TRBJ2-5; a weak D match, TRBD1 (6 bases). CDR1 and CDR2 from the germline V gene are MNHNS and SASEGT. Trimming took off 8 bases at V and 5 bases at J, with 21 bases between the two ends. There are 15 residues in the CDR3. Written as DNA, the CDR3 is TGTGCCAGCGTAGGACAGCAATCGTCCTCGGAGACCCAGTACTTC. It encodes CASVGQQSSSETQYF.

About this clone: The same CDR3 arises from other DNA sequences in this sample as well. This sequence joins TRBV28 and TRBJ2-6; no clear D gene. This CDR3 contains 13 residues. The V end was cut by 6 bases, the J end by 3 bases, with 6 bases between. From germline, CDR1 is MDHEN and CDR2 SYDVKM. The CDR3 reads CASSLSGANVLTF. The CDR3 DNA reads as TGTGCCAGCAGCCTGAGTGGGGCCAACGTCCTGACTTTC.

This rearrangement joins TRBV7-9 to TRBJ1-6; D is possibly TRBD1 (5 bases). Trimming shortened V by 1 base and J by 14 bases, and 15 bases separated the two germline ends. CDR1 and CDR2 (germline): SEHNR, FQNEAQ (reference sequence). The length of the CDR3 is 14 residues. In DNA form, the CDR3 reads TGTGCCAGCAGCTTAGGAGGTGGGACTAAGACCCTCCACTTT. Its protein is CASSLGGGTKTLHF.

The chain recombines TRBV7-2 with TRBJ1-4, with D perhaps TRBD1 (5 bases). Between the trimmed V and J ends, which lost 0 bases and 4 bases, there was a span of 9 bases. Germline CDR1 SGHTA, CDR2 FQGNSA. The CDR3 totals 15 residues. The CDR3 coding sequence is TGTGCCAGCAGCTTAGCCCGACAGCATAATGAAAAACTGTTTTTT. The encoded protein is CASSLARQHNEKLFF.

This rearrangement joins TRBV27 to TRBJ2-1; perhaps TRBD2 as D (6 bases). The CDR3 spans 15 residues. Germline CDR1 MNHEY, CDR2 SMNVEV (reference sequence). The V end was cut by 5 bases, the J end by 1 base, with 12 bases between. This CDR3 reads CASSPAGRSYNEQFF. The CDR3 nucleotides are TGTGCCAGCAGTCCCGCAGGGAGGTCCTACAATGAGCAGTTCTTC.

This chain joins TRBV19 and TRBJ2-5; 11 positions match TRBD1. Gene TRBJ2-7 matches the end of the DNA better, so the J call may be wrong. The CDR3 extends over 12 amino acids. CDR1 and CDR2 from the germline V gene are LNHDA and SQIVND (reference sequence). The CDR3 loop is CATRDRGYEQYF. The CDR3 DNA reads TGTGCCACCCGGGACAGGGGGTACGAGCAGTACTTC.

The genes are TRBV18 and TRBJ2-5, with 10 bases that match TRBD2. Unmatched junction bases numbered 8, after V lost 3 bases and J lost 4 bases. The germline V gene encodes CDR1 KGHSH and CDR2 LQKENI. The CDR3 contains 16 residues. This chain's CDR3 is CASSPQPSGSGETQYF. The CDR3 DNA sequence: TGTGCCAGCTCACCTCAACCTAGCGGGAGTGGAGAGACCCAGTACTTC.

The rearrangement joins TRBV9 to TRBJ2-3, with TRBD2 as a possible D gene (5 bases). The CDR3 has 15 amino acids. The ends were cut back, 0 bases at V and 11 bases at J, with 19 bases in the middle. Germline V gives CDR1 SGDLS, CDR2 YYNGEE. The CDR3 is CASSVEGGWVPKQYF. The CDR3 DNA reads TGTGCCAGCAGCGTAGAAGGCGGGTGGGTCCCGAAGCAGTATTTT.

The genes are TRBV27 and TRBJ1-4, with D hard to call. The CDR3 consists of 17 residues. Trimming left V 4 bases short and J 6 bases short, with 21 bases between. The germline gives CDR1 MNHEY, CDR2 SMNVEV (reference sequence). The DNA of the CDR3 is TGTGCCAGCAGTTCCGGGGAGTTGAGGGTGGCGGATGAAAAACTGTTTTTT. Translating gives CASSSGELRVADEKLFF.

Notes on this clone: Mismatch with germline at one junction end may stem from a read error. The rearrangement links TRBV7-9 to TRBJ1-4; TRBD1 agrees at 7 bases. Germline CDR1 SEHNR, CDR2 FQNEAQ (reference sequence). This CDR3 has 16 amino acids. Written as DNA, the CDR3 is TGTTCCAGCAGCTCCATAGGGACAGCAACTAATGAAAAACTGTTTTTT. Protein sequence: CSSSSIGTATNEKLFF.

V is TRBV6-1 and J is TRBJ2-4; D gene unclear. Trimming removed 2 bases from V and 4 bases from J, with 3 bases in between. From germline, CDR1 is MNHNS and CDR2 SASEGT. The CDR3 contains 12 residues. CDR3 in DNA: TGTGCCAGCAGTGAACTAAAAAACATTCAGTACTTC. Protein sequence: CASSELKNIQYF.